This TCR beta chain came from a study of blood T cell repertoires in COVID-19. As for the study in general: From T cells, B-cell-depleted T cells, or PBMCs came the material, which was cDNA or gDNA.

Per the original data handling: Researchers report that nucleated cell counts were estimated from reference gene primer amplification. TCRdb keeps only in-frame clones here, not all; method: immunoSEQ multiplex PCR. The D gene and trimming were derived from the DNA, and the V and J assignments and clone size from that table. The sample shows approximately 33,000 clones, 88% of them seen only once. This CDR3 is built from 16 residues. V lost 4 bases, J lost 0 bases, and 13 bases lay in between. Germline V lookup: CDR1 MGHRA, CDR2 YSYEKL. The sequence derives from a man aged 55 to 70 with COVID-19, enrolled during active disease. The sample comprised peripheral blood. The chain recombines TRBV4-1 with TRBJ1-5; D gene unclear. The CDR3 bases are TGCGCCAGCAGCCCTGCGGTCGGCTATAGCAATCAGCCCCAGCATTTT. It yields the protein CASSPAVGYSNQPQHF.